The 5 T cell receptor beta chains reported below all come from one sample, sequenced in a study of T-cell memory formation after mild COVID-19 (dated by TCRdb to about 2021). Libraries were constructed by 5' RACE. This sample was sequenced with an Illumina NovaSeq 6000. TCRdb applied fastp at Q25 and MiXCR to the public reads, then kept only in-frame beta chains. Entries that share a CDR3 protein sequence are merged under the most common genes and DNA. This sample comprises 400,000 to 450,000 distinct CDR3 sequences, roughly 18% of them detected only once. The ten largest account for roughly 21% of the sample. Sequencing was carried out using PBMCs or a T cell subset sorted from them (not recorded which). All receptors come from a man younger than 30 who had mild COVID-19 (a few samples of this study predate the infection). The sample titles of this study are shuffled in the database, so cell type and time point are left out; the donor was told from shared clones.

The chain employs TRBV5-1 and TRBJ1-3, with TRBD1 as a possible D gene (5 bases). This CDR3 has 16 residues. Trimming pared 1 base from V and 0 bases from J, leaving 11 bases between. Germline CDR1 is SGHRS and CDR2 is YFSETQ. CDR3 region: CASSLRDLNSGNTIYF. The CDR3 DNA sequence: TGCGCCAGCAGCTTGCGGGACTTGAACTCTGGAAACACCATATATTTT.

This clonotype appeared a few times. The chain has TRBV18 and TRBJ1-2; D remains ambiguous. CDR1 is KGHSH and CDR2 is LQKENI in the germline V gene. V was shortened by 2 bases and J by 6 bases, with 16 bases between the two germline ends. This CDR3 is 15 amino acids long. As DNA, the CDR3 is TGTGCCAGCTCACCATCCGGGGAGCTCCCTCATGGCTACACCTTC. As protein: CASSPSGELPHGYTF.

This clonotype came up a few times. The genes are TRBV6-5 and TRBJ1-2; D not resolved. The CDR3 runs 14 residues. The germline V gene encodes CDR1 MNHEY and CDR2 SVGAGI. The germline V and J ends were trimmed by 8 bases and 7 bases, with 20 bases remaining between them. DNA of the CDR3: TGTGCCAGCGGGAGGGAGGGCGACCGCGGTGGCTACACCTTC. It specifies CASGREGDRGGYTF.

The chain is built from TRBV7-3 and TRBJ2-1, with TRBD2 matching over 7 bases. This CDR3 contains 13 residues. Germline V gene lookup returns CDR1 SGHTA and CDR2 FQGTGA. The V segment lost 5 bases and the J segment 9 bases; nucleotides outside the gene matches: 7. The CDR3: CASSRGLEGEQFF. Written as DNA, the CDR3 is TGTGCCAGCAGCCGCGGACTAGAGGGTGAGCAGTTCTTC. Drawing the rest from reference TRBV7-3 and TRBJ2-1, the complete variable domain is GAGVSQTPSNKVTEKGKYVELRCDPISGHTALYWYRQSLGQGPEFLIYFQGTGAADDSGLPNDRFFAVRPEGSVSTLKIQRTERGDSAVYLCASSRGLEGEQFFGPGTRLTVL.

In nucleotides, the CDR3 is TGTGCCAGCATCTATGAGAACACCGGGGAGCTGTTTTTT. Translated: CASIYENTGELFF. V is TRBV6-1 and J is TRBJ2-2, with D unclear. CDR1 and CDR2 from the germline V gene are MNHNS and SASEGT. The V gene lost 7 bases and the J gene lost 1 base, with 7 bases spanning the gap. The CDR3 covers 13 residues.